A selection of T cell receptor beta chains follows, all from one sample in a study of blood T cell repertoires in COVID-19. Only in-frame clones appear in the TCRdb table, and some are missing; sequencing was by immunoSEQ multiplex PCR. This sample yields over 65,000 clones, of which more than 80% are seen a single time; around 0.8% belongs to the top ten. Sequenced input: peripheral blood. These receptor sequences come from a woman of 80 years or more with acute or convalescent COVID-19. The CDR3 runs from the conserved cysteine through the conserved F or W. Each record gives: V gene, D gene, clone size, J gene, CDR3 protein, CDR3 DNA. The D gene is left open where the match is weak. For some rows the clone size is stated as once, few or many, or as a class when expanded; others skip it.

V: TRBV5-1
D: TRBD1
size: -
J: TRBJ1-3
CDR3: CASSLGGTGGNTIYF
DNA: TGCGCCAGCAGCTTGGGAGGGACAGGAGGAAACACCATATATTTT

V: TRBV5-5
D: TRBD2
size: -
J: TRBJ2-1
CDR3: CASDLAGGNNEQFF
DNA: TGTGCCAGCGACCTGGCGGGAGGAAATAATGAGCAGTTCTTC

V: TRBV6-5
D: -
size: -
J: TRBJ1-2
CDR3: CASSSTNNYGYTF
DNA: TGTGCCAGCAGTTCGACAAATAACTATGGCTACACCTTC

V: TRBV29-1
D: -
size: -
J: TRBJ2-6
CDR3: CSVDGDSGANVLTF
DNA: TGCAGCGTTGACGGGGACTCTGGGGCCAACGTCCTGACTTTC

V: TRBV12-3/TRBV12-4
D: TRBD1
size: -
J: TRBJ1-5
CDR3: CASRRTGFQPQHF
DNA: TGTGCCAGCAGGCGGACAGGGTTTCAGCCCCAGCATTTT

V: TRBV6-1
D: -
size: -
J: TRBJ2-1
CDR3: CASSDRAYNEQFF
DNA: TGTGCCAGCAGTGACAGGGCCTACAATGAGCAGTTCTTC

V: TRBV2
D: TRBD1
size: -
J: TRBJ1-5
CDR3: CASSGDRVFQPQHF
DNA: TGTGCCAGCAGTGGGGACAGGGTGTTTCAGCCCCAGCATTTT

V: TRBV28
D: -
size: -
J: TRBJ2-2
CDR3: CASSLNEYPGELFF
DNA: TGTGCCAGCAGTTTAAACGAGTACCCCGGGGAGCTGTTTTTT

V: TRBV7-9
D: TRBD2
size: -
J: TRBJ2-3
CDR3: CASARGAGNTQYF
DNA: TGTGCCAGCGCGCGGGGGGCGGGAAATACGCAGTATTTT

V: TRBV6-2/TRBV6-3
D: -
size: -
J: TRBJ1-2
CDR3: CASSKPTGNGYTF
DNA: TGTGCCAGCAGCAAACCTACAGGGAATGGCTACACCTTC

V: TRBV15
D: TRBD2
size: -
J: TRBJ2-7
CDR3: CATSRDRSGIDEQYF
DNA: TGTGCCACCAGCAGAGACCGTAGCGGGATCGACGAGCAGTACTTC

V: TRBV19
D: -
size: -
J: TRBJ2-5
CDR3: CASSGTSLRETQYF
DNA: TGTGCCAGTAGCGGGACATCCCTTAGGGAGACCCAGTACTTC

V: TRBV19
D: TRBD1
size: -
J: TRBJ2-2
CDR3: CASSIDGQGAITGELFF
DNA: TGTGCCAGTAGTATAGACGGGCAGGGGGCTATCACCGGGGAGCTGTTTTTT

V: TRBV18
D: -
size: few
J: TRBJ1-3
CDR3: CASSPNRAGNTIYF
DNA: TGTGCCAGCTCACCAAACAGGGCTGGGAACACCATATATTTT

V: TRBV7-9
D: -
size: once
J: TRBJ1-2
CDR3: CASRTRGGTDTNYGYTF
DNA: TGTGCCAGCAGGACACGGGGGGGCACAGATACTAACTATGGCTACACCTTC

V: TRBV5-4
D: -
size: -
J: TRBJ1-4
CDR3: CASSLARGEEKLFF
DNA: TGTGCCAGCAGCTTGGCCAGGGGAGAGGAAAAACTGTTTTTT

V: TRBV6-6
D: -
size: -
J: TRBJ2-7
CDR3: CASRGTARNEQYF
DNA: TGTGCCAGCAGAGGGACTGCCCGGAACGAGCAGTACTTC

V: TRBV5-1
D: TRBD2
size: -
J: TRBJ2-5
CDR3: CASTLSGRGETQYF
DNA: TGCGCCAGCACCTTAAGCGGGAGAGGAGAGACCCAGTACTTC

V: TRBV4-2
D: -
size: -
J: TRBJ2-2
CDR3: CASSQRRGFATGELFF
DNA: TGTGCCAGCAGCCAGCGGCGCGGGTTTGCAACCGGGGAGCTGTTTTTT

V: TRBV29-1
D: -
size: -
J: TRBJ1-5
CDR3: CSVAKAGRNQPQHF
DNA: TGCAGCGTTGCCAAGGCAGGGCGCAATCAGCCCCAGCATTTT

V: TRBV4-1
D: -
size: -
J: TRBJ1-5
CDR3: CASSQEPLRRGQPQHF
DNA: TGCGCCAGCAGCCAAGAGCCACTACGAAGGGGCCAGCCCCAGCATTTT

V: TRBV9
D: TRBD2
size: -
J: TRBJ2-3
CDR3: CASSEAPAGGTDTQYF
DNA: TGTGCCAGCAGCGAGGCCCCAGCGGGAGGCACAGATACGCAGTATTTT

V: TRBV7-2
D: -
size: -
J: TRBJ2-3
CDR3: CASSLGPWGVTDTQYF
DNA: TGTGCCAGCAGCTTGGGACCGTGGGGGGTCACAGATACGCAGTATTTT

V: TRBV18
D: -
size: once
J: TRBJ2-7
CDR3: CASSSRYEQYF
DNA: TGTGCCAGCTCAAGCCGCTACGAGCAGTACTTC

V: TRBV7-2
D: TRBD1
size: -
J: TRBJ2-3
CDR3: CASSSSGTGASTDTQYF
DNA: TGTGCCAGCAGCTCATCCGGGACAGGGGCTAGCACAGATACGCAGTATTTT

V: TRBV9
D: TRBD2
size: -
J: TRBJ2-6
CDR3: CASSVSYSGDSGANVLTF
DNA: TGTGCCAGCAGCGTATCCTACAGCGGGGACTCTGGGGCCAACGTCCTGACTTTC